This T cell receptor (beta chain) was sequenced during a study of blood T cell repertoires in COVID-19. On the study more broadly: There were acute and convalescent COVID-19 samples, and they came from the United States, Italy and Spain.

Germline V gene lookup returns CDR1 LGHNA and CDR2 YSLEER. Trimming at V came to 6 bases and at J to 3 bases, leaving 5 bases not matched to a gene. The CDR3 sequence is 15 residues long. In the original workflow: Counts of nucleated cells, estimated from reference gene primer amplification, were obtained. Using immunoSEQ multiplex PCR, the repertoire was profiled, and TCRdb retains in-frame clones only, with some absent. That table gives V, J and clone size, and the DNA gave D and trimming. The sample contains roughly 350,000 clones, 85% to 90% of which appear only once. The rearrangement uses TRBV4-3 and TRBJ2-5; 12 bases align to TRBD2. The receptor's source is a woman between 45 and 60 years old with COVID-19, enrolled during active disease. Sequenced material: peripheral blood. The CDR3, as DNA: TGCGCCAGCAGACGGAGACTAGCGGGAGAAGAGACCCAGTACTTC. It encodes CASRRRLAGEETQYF.